A selection of T cell receptor beta chains follows, all from one sample in a study of siplizumab effects on memory and regulatory T cells. Generated by immunoSEQ multiplex PCR, the TCRdb table keeps only in-frame clones and is missing some. The sample shows some 100,000 clones, approximately 94% of them seen only once. Sequencing was done on a sample of CD8+ T cells sorted from blood. These receptors all stem from a human donor in good health. The CDR3 runs from the conserved cysteine through the conserved F or W. The D gene is left open where the match is weak. A row's size may be missing; if present it is once, few, many or a size class.

abundance: NA; v_gene: TRBV4-1; d_gene: NA; j_gene: TRBJ2-7; CDR3aa: CASSQGVSLDDEQYF; CDR3nt: TGCGCCAGCAGCCAAGGGGTATCCCTCGACGACGAGCAGTACTTC
abundance: NA; v_gene: TRBV11-2; d_gene: TRBD1; j_gene: TRBJ1-1; CDR3aa: CASSPGTAVGRTEAFF; CDR3nt: TGTGCCAGCAGCCCCGGGACAGCGGTGGGTAGGACTGAAGCTTTCTTT
abundance: NA; v_gene: TRBV15; d_gene: TRBD1; j_gene: TRBJ1-2; CDR3aa: CATSRWPRTGEEGYGYTF; CDR3nt: TGTGCCACCAGCCGGTGGCCTCGGACAGGAGAGGAGGGGTATGGCTACACCTTC
abundance: NA; v_gene: TRBV5-1; d_gene: NA; j_gene: TRBJ2-1; CDR3aa: CASSQLLGKSSYNEQFF; CDR3nt: TGCGCCAGCAGCCAGTTATTGGGGAAGAGCTCCTACAATGAGCAGTTCTTC
abundance: NA; v_gene: TRBV6-5; d_gene: TRBD1; j_gene: TRBJ2-7; CDR3aa: CASIGPGGYEQYF; CDR3nt: TGTGCCAGCATCGGTCCAGGGGGCTACGAGCAGTACTTC
abundance: NA; v_gene: TRBV19; d_gene: NA; j_gene: TRBJ1-1; CDR3aa: CASSPRPGQLMNTEAFF; CDR3nt: TGTGCCAGTAGTCCTAGGCCCGGACAGCTCATGAACACTGAAGCTTTCTTT
abundance: once; v_gene: TRBV10-3; d_gene: NA; j_gene: TRBJ2-6; CDR3aa: CAIMAHREILSGANVLTF; CDR3nt: TGTGCCATCATGGCCCACAGGGAAATCCTCTCTGGGGCCAACGTCCTGACTTTC
abundance: once; v_gene: TRBV11-2; d_gene: TRBD1; j_gene: TRBJ1-1; CDR3aa: CASSPTGGPEAFF; CDR3nt: TGTGCCAGCAGCCCAACAGGGGGTCCTGAAGCTTTCTTT
abundance: NA; v_gene: TRBV27; d_gene: TRBD1; j_gene: TRBJ2-7; CDR3aa: CASSLGDRGVYEQYF; CDR3nt: TGTGCCAGCAGTTTGGGGGACAGGGGTGTCTACGAGCAGTACTTC
abundance: NA; v_gene: TRBV9; d_gene: NA; j_gene: TRBJ1-1; CDR3aa: CASSGSRGNTEAFF; CDR3nt: TGTGCCAGCAGCGGAAGCAGGGGGAACACTGAAGCTTTCTTT
abundance: NA; v_gene: TRBV13; d_gene: NA; j_gene: TRBJ2-2; CDR3aa: CASSPRLSGELFF; CDR3nt: TGTGCCAGCAGCCCCCGACTGAGCGGGGAGCTGTTTTTT
abundance: NA; v_gene: TRBV19; d_gene: NA; j_gene: TRBJ2-1; CDR3aa: CASSISGGPSGNEQFF; CDR3nt: TGTGCCAGTAGTATATCGGGGGGCCCCTCGGGTAATGAGCAGTTCTTC
abundance: once; v_gene: TRBV4-2; d_gene: TRBD1; j_gene: TRBJ1-1; CDR3aa: CASRRGQENTEAFF; CDR3nt: TGTGCCAGCAGGAGGGGACAGGAGAACACTGAAGCTTTCTTT
abundance: NA; v_gene: TRBV10-3; d_gene: NA; j_gene: TRBJ2-1; CDR3aa: CAITPGTTRLPAFDEQFF; CDR3nt: TGTGCCATCACCCCCGGAACGACCCGTCTCCCCGCTTTTGATGAGCAGTTCTTC
abundance: NA; v_gene: TRBV2; d_gene: NA; j_gene: TRBJ2-1; CDR3aa: CASSDWLVNEQFF; CDR3nt: TGTGCCAGCAGTGATTGGCTAGTCAATGAGCAGTTCTTC
abundance: NA; v_gene: TRBV7-6; d_gene: NA; j_gene: TRBJ1-5; CDR3aa: CASSETEYQPQHF; CDR3nt: TGTGCCAGCAGCGAAACGGAGTATCAGCCCCAGCATTTT
abundance: NA; v_gene: TRBV6-1; d_gene: TRBD1; j_gene: TRBJ1-1; CDR3aa: CASSHRGPNTEAFF; CDR3nt: TGTGCCAGCAGTCACAGGGGCCCGAACACTGAAGCTTTCTTT
abundance: NA; v_gene: TRBV28; d_gene: NA; j_gene: TRBJ2-7; CDR3aa: CASSPNYEQYF; CDR3nt: TGTGCCAGCAGTCCCAACTACGAGCAGTACTTC
abundance: NA; v_gene: TRBV7-8; d_gene: NA; j_gene: TRBJ2-7; CDR3aa: CASSLGGRSYTYEQYF; CDR3nt: TGTGCCAGCAGCTTAGGGGGGAGGAGCTACACCTACGAGCAGTACTTC
abundance: NA; v_gene: TRBV19; d_gene: NA; j_gene: TRBJ2-5; CDR3aa: CASSIDWQGSQETQYF; CDR3nt: TGTGCCAGTAGTATAGATTGGCAGGGGTCCCAAGAGACCCAGTACTTC
abundance: NA; v_gene: TRBV4-1; d_gene: NA; j_gene: TRBJ2-1; CDR3aa: CASSQEGSYNEQFF; CDR3nt: TGCGCCAGCAGCCAGGAAGGGTCCTACAATGAGCAGTTCTTC
abundance: NA; v_gene: TRBV13; d_gene: TRBD2; j_gene: TRBJ2-3; CDR3aa: CASSLAVRGSTDTQYF; CDR3nt: TGTGCCAGCAGCTTAGCGGTGCGGGGGTCCACAGATACGCAGTATTTT
abundance: NA; v_gene: TRBV19; d_gene: NA; j_gene: TRBJ1-4; CDR3aa: CASSIIRQSTNEKLFF; CDR3nt: TGTGCCAGTAGTATAATACGACAGTCAACTAATGAAAAACTGTTTTTT
abundance: NA; v_gene: TRBV6-1; d_gene: TRBD1; j_gene: TRBJ1-1; CDR3aa: CASSHRGDTEAFF; CDR3nt: TGTGCCAGCAGTCACAGGGGGGACACTGAAGCTTTCTTT
abundance: NA; v_gene: TRBV7-2; d_gene: NA; j_gene: TRBJ1-2; CDR3aa: CASSPGHLPEGYTF; CDR3nt: TGTGCCAGCAGCCCGGGACACCTTCCCGAAGGCTACACCTTC
abundance: NA; v_gene: TRBV4-3; d_gene: TRBD2; j_gene: TRBJ2-1; CDR3aa: CASSQRRETSPNNEQFF; CDR3nt: TGCGCCAGCAGCCAAAGACGGGAGACTAGCCCCAACAATGAGCAGTTCTTC
abundance: NA; v_gene: TRBV7-8; d_gene: TRBD1; j_gene: TRBJ1-5; CDR3aa: CASTEGARSNQPQHF; CDR3nt: TGTGCCAGCACCGAGGGGGCGAGAAGCAATCAGCCCCAGCATTTT
abundance: NA; v_gene: TRBV9; d_gene: TRBD1; j_gene: TRBJ2-1; CDR3aa: CASSVGVRGTGPVEQFF; CDR3nt: TGTGCCAGCAGCGTAGGGGTGCGGGGGACAGGGCCCGTTGAGCAGTTCTTC
abundance: NA; v_gene: TRBV6-1; d_gene: NA; j_gene: TRBJ2-4; CDR3aa: CASSDPSGHIQYF; CDR3nt: TGTGCCAGCAGTGACCCCTCGGGTCACATTCAGTACTTC
abundance: once; v_gene: TRBV5-4; d_gene: NA; j_gene: TRBJ1-1; CDR3aa: CASSLKGLRAFF; CDR3nt: TGTGCCAGCAGCTTGAAGGGGCTGCGGGCTTTCTTT
abundance: NA; v_gene: TRBV2; d_gene: NA; j_gene: TRBJ2-1; CDR3aa: CASSDATKYNEQFF; CDR3nt: TGTGCCAGCAGTGACGCCACCAAATACAATGAGCAGTTCTTC
abundance: once; v_gene: TRBV15; d_gene: NA; j_gene: TRBJ2-7; CDR3aa: CATSPHTRGISYEQYF; CDR3nt: TGTGCCACCAGCCCCCATACCAGGGGTATATCCTACGAGCAGTACTTC
abundance: NA; v_gene: TRBV7-2; d_gene: TRBD2; j_gene: TRBJ2-5; CDR3aa: CASSLEIGGAQYF; CDR3nt: TGTGCCAGCAGCTTAGAAATCGGGGGGGCCCAGTACTTC
abundance: once; v_gene: TRBV9; d_gene: NA; j_gene: TRBJ2-7; CDR3aa: CASSVSGPDEQYF; CDR3nt: TGTGCCAGCAGCGTCTCGGGTCCGGACGAGCAGTACTTC
abundance: NA; v_gene: TRBV7-2; d_gene: NA; j_gene: TRBJ2-1; CDR3aa: CASSLGQLSEQFF; CDR3nt: TGTGCCAGCAGCTTGGGCCAGCTTAGTGAGCAGTTCTTC
abundance: NA; v_gene: TRBV27; d_gene: TRBD1; j_gene: TRBJ1-5; CDR3aa: CASSLSGQGAIEPQHF; CDR3nt: TGTGCCAGCAGTTTATCCGGACAGGGGGCAATTGAGCCCCAGCATTTT
abundance: NA; v_gene: TRBV5-3; d_gene: NA; j_gene: TRBJ2-7; CDR3aa: CASSAGFGGEQYF; CDR3nt: TGTGCCAGCAGCGCCGGTTTTGGGGGCGAGCAGTACTTC
abundance: NA; v_gene: TRBV29-1; d_gene: TRBD2; j_gene: TRBJ2-1; CDR3aa: CSVGHRVAGVNGEQFF; CDR3nt: TGCAGCGTTGGGCATCGGGTAGCGGGAGTGAACGGTGAGCAGTTCTTC
abundance: NA; v_gene: TRBV11-2; d_gene: NA; j_gene: TRBJ1-1; CDR3aa: CASSLESTEAFF; CDR3nt: TGTGCCAGCAGCTTAGAGAGCACTGAAGCTTTCTTT
abundance: NA; v_gene: TRBV10-3; d_gene: NA; j_gene: TRBJ1-4; CDR3aa: CAISEQGAREKLFF; CDR3nt: TGTGCCATCAGTGAACAGGGCGCGAGGGAAAAACTGTTTTTT
abundance: NA; v_gene: TRBV5-1; d_gene: TRBD2; j_gene: TRBJ2-3; CDR3aa: CASSPKRDPTTDTQYF; CDR3nt: TGCGCCAGCAGCCCTAAGCGGGACCCCACGACAGATACGCAGTATTTT
abundance: NA; v_gene: TRBV29-1; d_gene: NA; j_gene: TRBJ1-2; CDR3aa: CSVEGDGYGYTF; CDR3nt: TGCAGCGTTGAAGGGGACGGGTATGGCTACACCTTC
abundance: NA; v_gene: TRBV7-2; d_gene: TRBD2; j_gene: TRBJ2-1; CDR3aa: CASSLEGLAGVENEQFF; CDR3nt: TGTGCCAGCAGCTTAGAGGGACTAGCGGGGGTTGAGAATGAGCAGTTCTTC
abundance: NA; v_gene: TRBV9; d_gene: NA; j_gene: TRBJ2-3; CDR3aa: CASSAHLHADTQYF; CDR3nt: TGTGCCAGCAGCGCACACCTACACGCAGATACGCAGTATTTT
abundance: NA; v_gene: TRBV27; d_gene: NA; j_gene: TRBJ2-7; CDR3aa: CASRGRDGSYEQYF; CDR3nt: TGTGCCAGCCGGGGCAGGGACGGATCCTACGAGCAGTACTTC
abundance: NA; v_gene: TRBV5-6; d_gene: TRBD1; j_gene: TRBJ1-1; CDR3aa: CASSLEGRGRDTEAFF; CDR3nt: TGTGCCAGCAGCTTGGAAGGCAGGGGGCGCGACACTGAAGCTTTCTTT
abundance: NA; v_gene: TRBV7-9; d_gene: NA; j_gene: TRBJ2-1; CDR3aa: CASSLGWDGEQFF; CDR3nt: TGTGCCAGCAGCTTAGGTTGGGACGGTGAGCAGTTCTTC
abundance: NA; v_gene: TRBV15; d_gene: NA; j_gene: TRBJ1-2; CDR3aa: CATREGGKGYTF; CDR3nt: TGTGCCACCAGAGAGGGAGGGAAAGGCTACACCTTC
abundance: NA; v_gene: TRBV7-8; d_gene: TRBD1; j_gene: TRBJ1-2; CDR3aa: CASSPNRGRAVYGYTF; CDR3nt: TGTGCCAGCAGCCCAAACAGGGGGCGCGCGGTCTATGGCTACACCTTC
abundance: NA; v_gene: TRBV5-6; d_gene: NA; j_gene: TRBJ1-1; CDR3aa: CASSYSEDTEAFF; CDR3nt: TGTGCCAGCAGCTACTCGGAGGACACTGAAGCTTTCTTT
abundance: NA; v_gene: TRBV4-1; d_gene: TRBD1; j_gene: TRBJ2-1; CDR3aa: CASSQSGQGVNEQFF; CDR3nt: TGCGCCAGCAGCCAATCCGGACAGGGGGTCAATGAGCAGTTCTTC
abundance: NA; v_gene: TRBV11-3; d_gene: NA; j_gene: TRBJ2-1; CDR3aa: CASSLPAGHSYNEQFF; CDR3nt: TGTGCCAGCAGCTTGCCGGCGGGCCACTCCTACAATGAGCAGTTCTTC
abundance: NA; v_gene: TRBV7-9; d_gene: TRBD1; j_gene: TRBJ2-5; CDR3aa: CASSLREQGAETQYF; CDR3nt: TGTGCCAGCAGCTTAAGGGAACAGGGGGCCGAGACCCAGTACTTC
abundance: NA; v_gene: TRBV29-1; d_gene: TRBD2; j_gene: TRBJ2-7; CDR3aa: CSVEGSSGRSEQYF; CDR3nt: TGCAGCGTTGAAGGCAGTAGCGGGAGATCCGAGCAGTACTTC
abundance: NA; v_gene: TRBV7-8; d_gene: NA; j_gene: TRBJ1-2; CDR3aa: CASSLRIRADYGYTF; CDR3nt: TGTGCCAGCAGCTTACGAATCAGGGCAGACTATGGCTACACCTTC
abundance: NA; v_gene: TRBV5-5; d_gene: NA; j_gene: TRBJ2-6; CDR3aa: CASSSGTGASGANVLTF; CDR3nt: TGTGCCAGCAGCTCCGGGACGGGCGCCTCTGGGGCCAACGTCCTGACTTTC